This TCR beta chain was sequenced during a study of cytomegalovirus exposure and HLA in healthy donors. The ends were cut back, 4 bases at V and 1 base at J, with 16 bases in the middle. The CDR3 totals 17 residues. Germline values: CDR1 LGHNA, CDR2 YSLEER. Primers for the PCR totalled 60 Vbeta and 13 Jbeta. Data came from immunoSEQ multiplex PCR; TCRdb stores just in-frame clones and leaves some out. Its listing shows 130,000 or so clones. The sequencing sample was made of PBMCs. The rearrangement uses TRBV4-3 and TRBJ2-2, with a weak D call TRBD1 (6 bases). The origin of this receptor is a young woman in good health and CMV-seronegative. CDR3 coding DNA: TGCGCCAGCAGCCTTCAACCGGACAGAAAGAACACCGGGGAGCTGTTTTTT. It translates to CASSLQPDRKNTGELFF.